Reported below is one T cell receptor (beta chain). What antigen it recognizes has not been identified. It has no much larger one-base neighbor in the sample; base qualities were not kept. The time point label on this specimen signifies: baseline before first vaccination. The treatment or condition label, read with the paper, signifies: meningococcal conjugate vaccine given as trial control. Vaccinee samples came from UK trials COV001 and COV002, including a single-blind randomized controlled phase 2/3 trial of AZD1222 (ChAdOx1 nCoV-19) in healthy adults. Trial participant PBMC samples were collected at day 0 and day 28 after the second dose for TCRbeta chain sequencing. The CDR3 regions of human TCRbeta chains were subjected to immunosequencing. The paper's processing steps were these. TCRs in the repertoires were matched against a reference library of SARS-CoV-2-specific TCRs that had been generated with the MIRA antigen-specificity platform. Breadth meant the fraction of unique TCRs that were SARS-CoV-2-associated, whereas depth meant the fraction of total T cells that were SARS-CoV-2-associated. Using the MIRA data, each spike-specific TCR was assigned both to the spike region to which the TCR was reactive and to a CD4 or CD8 class. Log10-transformed breadth and depth values were compared by one-way ANOVA with Sidak's multiple comparisons tests. TCRdb provides this immuneACCESS table in a form limited to in-frame rearrangements. Some clones are lacking; in checked studies, under half of them reflect an unresolved V gene, and why the rest are absent is not known. V and J calls and clone size come straight from that table; D and trimming were deduced from the DNA. The sample profile shows about 110,000 clones; roughly 88% of them were found once. The ten largest clones add up to 10% to 15% of the sample.

The data belong to a study of T cell responses to AZD1222 COVID-19 vaccine (dated by TCRdb to the early 2020s). Regarding the research as a whole: TCR sequencing was performed for approximately 240 trial participants, of whom about 200 were given two doses of AZD1222 and some 26 were given two doses of MenACWY control vaccine. Enrollment into the trials was organized by age into subgroups of 18-55, 56-69 and 70-plus years, and those subgroups contained about 150, 27 and 61 TCR-sequenced participants, respectively.

Results the study describes overall, beyond this receptor: Because no day 14 peak-response samples were available, repertoires were characterized only after the peak T cell response. Conclusions about previously exposed vaccinees are limited, since just six AZD1222 recipients were seropositive for SARS-CoV-2 at baseline. After two AZD1222 doses, both the breadth and the depth of spike-specific TCRs were significantly higher than at day 0 and than in MenACWY recipients. The 56-69-year group was small, and its depth increase did not reach significance, likely because of low power. Reportedly, close to half of the unique spike-specific TCRs recognized epitopes lying outside the regions that are mutated in the B.1.351 and B.1.1.7 variants. Most participants were white British and females outnumbered males, and the authors suggested that clonal diversity may have been underestimated. The whole spike protein was spanned by vaccine-associated CD4 TCRs, and dominant responses were seen in regions 160-218 and 743-854.

V lost 4 bases and J lost 6 bases; the stretch between them is 11 bases long. CDR1 is given as KGHDR and CDR2 as SFDVKD, both from the germline V gene. Taken from cysteine to phenylalanine, the CDR3 has 13 residues. CDR3 DNA is the only sequence kept; it has 39 bases, read in frame from the first base. Sequencing used peripheral blood, obtained on day 0 of MenACWY control vaccination. The TCR sequence derives from an adult in good health. Here the chain combines TRBV24-1 and TRBJ1-2; the D segment cannot be called with confidence. The CDR3 loop reads CATSDSVVNGYTF. The base sequence is TGTGCCACCAGTGACTCGGTAGTCAATGGCTACACCTTC.